This T cell receptor (beta chain) was documented in a study of blood T cell repertoires in COVID-19. Study at large: Samples representing acute and convalescent COVID-19 were sourced from the United States, Italy and Spain. From T cells, B-cell-depleted T cells, or PBMCs came the material, which was cDNA or gDNA.

Germline V gene lookup returns CDR1 LGHDT and CDR2 YNNKEL (reference sequence). V shed 7 bases and J 7 bases; nucleotides not matched to a gene: 11. The CDR3 length is 15 residues. This clone has just one count. Recruited during active infection, patients (from Seattle) were subsequently followed longitudinally. Authors' analysis steps: Amplification of reference gene primers provided the estimated nucleated cell counts. Using immunoSEQ multiplex PCR, the repertoire was profiled, and TCRdb retains in-frame clones only, with some absent. The V and J calls and clone size are taken from that table; D and trimming were inferred from the DNA. The sample comprises some 180,000 clones, 82% of which are singletons, and around 8% rests with the top ten.

The chain joins TRBV3-1 (or the pseudogene TRBV3-2) to TRBJ2-1, with TRBD2 identical over 9 bases. This TCR derives from a woman aged 60-70 years with COVID-19, enrolled during active disease. The sample consisted of peripheral blood. CDR3 protein: CASTSGSGGQNEQFF. CDR3 nucleotides: TGTGCCAGCACCTCGGGGAGCGGGGGGCAGAATGAGCAGTTCTTC.